Listed below are T cell receptor beta chains from one sample, sequenced in a study of technical replicates of blood from a handful of donors. The data were produced by immunoSEQ multiplex PCR, yet TCRdb's version contains in-frame clones alone and is incomplete. This table holds 9,000 to 15,000 clones, roughly 93% found once. The sequenced sample consisted of PBMCs. These receptors came from a human donor in good health. The CDR3 runs from the conserved cysteine through the conserved F or W. The D gene is left open where the match is weak. Where a row states a size, it is once, few, many or the class of an expanded clone; other rows omit it.

j_call d_call clone_size v_call cdr3_nt cdr3_aa
TRBJ1-3 . . TRBV18 TGTGCCAGCTCACCCCAGGGGCCTTCCTCTGGAAACACCATATATTTT CASSPQGPSSGNTIYF
TRBJ2-7 TRBD2 . TRBV5-6 TGTGCCAGCAGCTTGGATGGGAGGGGATACGAGCAGTACTTC CASSLDGRGYEQYF
TRBJ2-2 TRBD1 . TRBV7-9 TGTGCCAGCAGCCGAGGACAGGGTGACACCGGGGAGCTGTTTTTT CASSRGQGDTGELFF
TRBJ2-4 . . TRBV21-1 TGTGCCAGCAGCAAACCACTGCCATCGTTGAGGCTAGCGGGAGAAAACATTCAGTACTTC CASSKPLPSLRLAGENIQYF
TRBJ2-5 TRBD2 . TRBV6-1 TGTGCCAGCATACTAGCGGGAGCTGAGACCCAGTACTTC CASILAGAETQYF
TRBJ1-2 TRBD1 once TRBV19 TGTGCCAGTAGTATCGACAGGGTGGCGTATGGCTACACCTTC CASSIDRVAYGYTF
TRBJ2-2 TRBD1 . TRBV6-4 TGTGCCAGCAGTGACGGGACAGACACCGGGGAGCTGTTTTTT CASSDGTDTGELFF
TRBJ1-1 TRBD1 . TRBV10-3 TGTGCCATCAGTCGACAGGGGGAAGTAACGAACACTGAAGCTTTCTTT CAISRQGEVTNTEAFF
TRBJ2-5 TRBD1 . TRBV6-1 TGTGCCAGCACCCGGGACAGCCAAGAGACCCAGTACTTC CASTRDSQETQYF
TRBJ2-3 TRBD1 . TRBV6-1 TGTGCCAGCAGTAGCCGGGACAGGGGTAAAGATACGCAGTATTTT CASSSRDRGKDTQYF
TRBJ2-7 TRBD2 . TRBV9 TGTGCCAGCAGCGCCCTACCACTAGCGGGACCCTACGAGCAGTACTTC CASSALPLAGPYEQYF
TRBJ1-1 . . TRBV6-6 TGTGCCAGCACCCCCCCGGGGGGCTTCATGAACACTGAAGCTTTCTTT CASTPPGGFMNTEAFF
TRBJ1-1 TRBD1 . TRBV19 TGTGCCAGTAGAACCGGGACAGGGGGTTTTACTGAAGCTTTCTTT CASRTGTGGFTEAFF
TRBJ2-2 TRBD1 . TRBV18 TGTGCCAGCTCCGGACAGGTGAACACCGGGGAGCTGTTTTTT CASSGQVNTGELFF
TRBJ1-5 TRBD1 . TRBV19 TGTGCCAGTAGTACCGGGACAGGGGGTGGTCAGCCCCAGCATTTT CASSTGTGGGQPQHF
TRBJ1-1 . . TRBV2 TGTGCCAGCAGCCTACAGGGAGGGGACACTGAAGCTTTCTTT CASSLQGGDTEAFF
TRBJ2-3 TRBD2 . TRBV7-7 TGTGCCGGGGGTAGCGGGAGGGAGGGCACAGATACGCAGTATTTT CAGGSGREGTDTQYF
TRBJ2-7 TRBD1 . TRBV2 TGTGCCAGCAGTGTGACAGGGGGCCCCTACGAGCAGTACTTC CASSVTGGPYEQYF
TRBJ2-2 TRBD2 . TRBV7-2 TGTGCCAGCAGCCCCTGGGGGGGAGGGGAGCTGTTTTTT CASSPWGGGELFF
TRBJ1-5 . . TRBV6-5 TGTGCCAGCAGTTCCAGGGTTCGGCAGCCCCAGCATTTT CASSSRVRQPQHF
TRBJ2-7 . . TRBV11-3 TGTGCCAGCAGCTTAGGTAACTTGCCCCCTTACGAGCAGTACTTC CASSLGNLPPYEQYF
TRBJ2-1 TRBD2 . TRBV28 TGTGCCAGCAGTTTAGCGGGAGGGCCGGGCAATGAGCAGTTCTTC CASSLAGGPGNEQFF
TRBJ2-5 . . TRBV5-1 TGCGCCAGCAGTGCAGGGGCGCTCTGGGAGACCCAGTACTTC CASSAGALWETQYF
TRBJ2-1 . once TRBV6-5 TGTGCCAGCAGTTACTCTGGTTTTTCGCGAAACAATGAGCAGTTCTTC CASSYSGFSRNNEQFF
TRBJ2-1 . once TRBV27 TGTGCCAGCAGTTTATCGGCTAGCGCCTACAATGAGCAGTTCTTC CASSLSASAYNEQFF
TRBJ2-7 TRBD1 once TRBV19 TGTGCCAGTAGTATAATGGGACAGGGGGCCGACGAGCAGTACTTC CASSIMGQGADEQYF
TRBJ1-1 . . TRBV27 TGTGCCAGCAGTTTAATCATAGGTGAGACAAGGACTGAAGCTTTCTTT CASSLIIGETRTEAFF
TRBJ1-5 . . TRBV19 TGTGCCAGTAGTAGGGAAGGGTGGGGCCATCAGCCCCAGCATTTT CASSREGWGHQPQHF
TRBJ1-1 TRBD1 . TRBV4-2 TGTGCCAGCAGCCTCTCTCCCGGGACAGGATTCACTGAAGCTTTCTTT CASSLSPGTGFTEAFF
TRBJ2-2 TRBD2 . TRBV2 TGTGCCAGCAGTGAGGGGACTACCCGGACCGGGGAGCTGTTTTTT CASSEGTTRTGELFF
TRBJ2-6 TRBD1 . TRBV30 TGTGCCTGGGCGACAGGGCCTGGGGCCAACGTCCTGACTTTC CAWATGPGANVLTF
TRBJ2-7 TRBD1 once TRBV25-1 TGTGCCAGCAGGGGACAGATTTCCTACGAGCAGTACTTC CASRGQISYEQYF
TRBJ2-2 TRBD2 . TRBV19 TGTGCCAGTAGTATAGGCCTAGCGGTCACCGGGGAGCTGTTTTTT CASSIGLAVTGELFF
TRBJ2-1 . once TRBV6-5 TGTGCCAGCCGCACGACTGGCTCCTACAATGAGCAGTTCTTC CASRTTGSYNEQFF
TRBJ2-1 . . TRBV25-1 TGTGCCAGCAGTGTAGTCGGGGTACATGAGCAGTTCTTC CASSVVGVHEQFF
TRBJ2-1 TRBD2 . TRBV7-3 TGTGCCAGCAGCTCCGGACTAGCGGGGCACAATGAGCAGTTCTTC CASSSGLAGHNEQFF
TRBJ1-4 . . TRBV18 TGTGCCAGCCGGGAGGACCAGGGTGCTGAAAAACTGTTTTTT CASREDQGAEKLFF
TRBJ1-1 . . TRBV27 TGTGCCAGCAGTTTATTCGTCCCAGTGAACACTGAAGCTTTCTTT CASSLFVPVNTEAFF
TRBJ1-4 . . TRBV19 TGTGCCAGTAGTGCGACCCGAGGAAGACCCAATGAAAAACTGTTTTTT CASSATRGRPNEKLFF
TRBJ2-1 . . TRBV27 TGTGCCAGCAGTTTGAGTCAGGGTTTCTACAATGAGCAGTTCTTC CASSLSQGFYNEQFF
TRBJ2-7 . . TRBV21-1 TGTGCCAGCAACCTGACAGGGAAATATTACGAGCAGTACTTC CASNLTGKYYEQYF
TRBJ1-3 TRBD1 . TRBV10-3 TGTGCCATCGGCTCAGGGACAGGGGGCACTGGAAACACCATATATTTT CAIGSGTGGTGNTIYF
TRBJ2-1 . . TRBV27 TGTGCCAGCAGTACATACTACAATGAGCAGTTCTTC CASSTYYNEQFF
TRBJ1-2 TRBD1 . TRBV5-1 TGCGCCAGCAGCTTGGGTGGGACAGACAACTATGGCTACACCTTC CASSLGGTDNYGYTF
TRBJ2-3 TRBD2 . TRBV14 TGTGCCAGCAGCCAAGTACTAGCGGGGCTCGCCGCCTTAGGGACAGATACGCAGTATTTT CASSQVLAGLAALGTDTQYF
TRBJ1-1 . . TRBV5-6 TGTGCCAGCAGCCGAGGGACTGAAGCTTTCTTT CASSRGTEAFF
TRBJ2-1 . . TRBV19 TGTGCCAGTAGTTCGATGGGACATGAGTACAATGAGCAGTTCTTC CASSSMGHEYNEQFF